This T cell receptor beta chain was sequenced for a study of blood T cell repertoires in COVID-19. Study-wide background: Sites across the United States, Italy and Spain contributed samples from acute and convalescent COVID-19. Sample material is recorded as cDNA or gDNA derived from T cells, B-cell-depleted T cells, or PBMCs.

CDR3 size: 13 residues. Germline V gene sequence: CDR1 SNHLY, CDR2 FYNNEI. Trimming left V 6 bases short and J 4 bases short, with 13 bases between. By proportion, this clone is medium-sized. As originally analysed: By means of reference gene primer amplification, nucleated cell counts were estimated. The repertoire was sequenced with immunoSEQ multiplex PCR; TCRdb's copy has only in-frame clones and lacks some. V and J calls and clone size are those listed in that table; D and trimming were worked out from the DNA. Here the sample spans about 92,000 clones, 80% being singletons. The chain combines TRBV2 with TRBJ2-7; no reliable D call. The TCR comes from a man in his forties or fifties who had recovered from COVID-19. The sequencing sample was made of peripheral blood. The CDR3 region has the DNA TGTGCCAGCAGCAGCTCAGGATCATACGAGCAGTACTTC. Its translation is CASSSSGSYEQYF.